The present T cell receptor (beta chain) was sequenced within a study of control samples from healthy donors and cancer patients. The table came from immunoSEQ multiplex PCR; TCRdb's copy has only in-frame clones and leaves some out. This sample has some 120,000 clones, with around 90% found just once. The CDR3 extends over 16 amino acids. Trimming shortened V by 2 bases and J by 1 base, and 18 bases separated the two germline ends. Germline values: CDR1 GTSNPN, CDR2 SVGIG (reference sequence). The rearrangement links TRBV30 to TRBJ2-7; possibly TRBD1 for D (8 bases). This clonotype originated in a man aged 18 to 29 in good health. Input material: blood. The CDR3 sequence is CAWSPRTGRASYEQYF. The CDR3 DNA reads as TGTGCCTGGAGTCCCCGGACAGGGAGGGCTTCCTACGAGCAGTACTTC.